These 26 T cell receptor beta chains share one sample of origin, sequenced in a study of T cell responses to AZD1222 COVID-19 vaccine (dated by TCRdb to the early 2020s). Preparation of the library involved the immunoSEQ multiplex PCR assay. In its TCRdb copy, this immuneACCESS table keeps in-frame sequences only and misses some clones. Where compared with another copy, unresolved V genes explain less than half of these, and the others have no known cause. This sample comprises roughly 150,000 clones, about 88% of them detected only once. Clones ranked in the top ten supply 5.5% to 8% of the sample. The sample's time point, from its label and the paper: sample from adult after SARS-CoV-2 infection, after symptom onset. The specimen was peripheral blood, collected after recovery from COVID-19. These receptors were obtained from an adult who had recovered from COVID-19.

This sequence joins TRBV2 and TRBJ1-3; D is ambiguous. V lost 7 bases and J lost 4, with 11 bases in between. The germline V gene has CDR1 SNHLY and CDR2 FYNNEI. The CDR3 length is 13 residues. The CDR3 DNA is TGTGCCAGCAAAGAAGGGTTGGGAAACACCATATATTTT. Translation: CASKEGLGNTIYF.

V gene TRBV15 combines with J gene TRBJ2-1, with TRBD2 matching over 9 bases. Trimming at V came to 5 bases and at J to 10 bases, leaving 15 bases not matched to a gene. Germline V gives CDR1 LNHNV, CDR2 YYDKDF (reference sequence). The CDR3 sequence is 16 residues long. The CDR3 protein is CATSGPGAGGPLEQFF. In DNA, the CDR3 is TGTGCCACCAGCGGACCAGGGGCGGGAGGGCCCCTGGAGCAGTTCTTC.

The chain couples TRBV28 to TRBJ1-2; TRBD1 might be the D (5 bases). The CDR3 has 15 amino acids. Germline V gene lookup returns CDR1 MDHEN and CDR2 SYDVKM. V was trimmed by 1 base and J by 3 bases, leaving 12 bases between them. CDR3 region: CASSLSWGGDYGYTF. DNA for the CDR3: TGTGCCAGCAGTTTATCGTGGGGAGGGGACTATGGCTACACCTTC.

The chain combines TRBV6-6 with TRBJ2-7; no clear D gene. Germline CDR1 MNHNY, CDR2 SVGAGI (reference sequence). V gave up 6 bases and J gave up 6 bases, with 15 bases separating them. The CDR3 has 13 residues. Here the CDR3 DNA reads TGTGCCAGCAGCCCCGGCGTGGTCGGCGAGCAGTACTTC. It encodes CASSPGVVGEQYF.

CDR3 in DNA: TGTGCCAGCAGTGAACGGGGCAGGTTCGGCGAGCAGTACTTC. Its protein product is CASSERGRFGEQYF. This chain uses TRBV27 with TRBJ2-7; D is possibly TRBD1 or TRBD2 (5 bases each). This CDR3 is built from 14 residues. V shed 5 bases and J shed 6 bases, with 17 bases lying between them. Per germline, CDR1 MNHEY and CDR2 SMNVEV (reference sequence).

In its sample, this clone was seen a few times. The J gene is TRBJ1-2, the V gene TRBV11-3; possible D gene TRBD1, 6 bases. V dropped 5 bases and J dropped 5 bases, with 15 bases sitting between them. CDR3 length: 14 amino acids. The germline gives CDR1 SGHNT, CDR2 YENEEA. CDR3 amino acids: CASSPAGGAYGYTF. The CDR3 DNA follows: TGTGCCAGCAGCCCTGCGGGGGGGGCTTATGGCTACACCTTC.

The chain's CDR3 is CASSLLTGRGETQYF. CDR3 in DNA: TGTGCCAGCAGCTTACTAACAGGTCGCGGGGAGACCCAGTACTTC. V and J are TRBV11-2 and TRBJ2-5; tentatively, D is TRBD1 or TRBD2 (5 bases each). The CDR3 sequence is 15 residues long. Germline CDR1 and CDR2: SGHAT and FQNNGV. V was clipped by 2 bases and J by 5 bases, with 15 bases between them.

Note on this clone: Distinct nucleotide sequences in the sample also encode this CDR3. This sequence joins TRBV5-1 and TRBJ2-3; D unclear. The CDR3 loop spans 14 amino acids. V was clipped by 0 bases and J by 1 base, with 6 bases between them. Germline V gives CDR1 SGHRS, CDR2 YFSETQ. The CDR3: CASSLGGGTDTQYF. CDR3 DNA: TGCGCCAGCAGCTTGGGTGGAGGCACAGATACGCAGTATTTT.

This clone was picked up one time. The chain combines TRBV6-5 with TRBJ1-1, with 8 bases aligning to TRBD1. V was clipped by 8 bases and J by 1 base; unmatched bases: 3. CDR3 size: 13 residues. Germline V lookup: CDR1 MNHEY, CDR2 SVGAGI. The CDR3 loop is CASLGQANTEAFF. The DNA for the CDR3 is TGTGCCAGCCTGGGACAGGCGAACACTGAAGCTTTCTTT.

This chain uses TRBV7-8 with TRBJ1-1; D remains unclear. V was cut by 6 bases and J by 2 bases, with 25 bases left in between. CDR1 is SGHVS and CDR2 is FQNEAQ in the germline V gene. CDR3 size: 18 residues. The CDR3 DNA reads TGTGCCAGCAGTCCTAGTGAGGGTTTTTCGAGGAGAAACACTGAAGCTTTCTTT. It specifies CASSPSEGFSRRNTEAFF. The whole variable domain, filled in from reference TRBV7-8 and TRBJ1-1, reads GAGVSQSPRYKVAKRGQDVALRCDPISGHVSLFWYQQALGQGPEFLTYFQNEAQLDKSGLPSDRFFAERPEGSVSTLKIQRTQQEDSAVYLCASSPSEGFSRRNTEAFFGQGTRLTVV.

The rearrangement links TRBV3-1 (or the pseudogene TRBV3-2) to TRBJ2-3; 10 bases are shared with TRBD2. The CDR3 is made up of 16 amino acids. Trimming took 4 bases from V and 2 from J; bases not matched to a gene: 6. Per germline, CDR1 LGHDT and CDR2 YNNKEL (reference sequence). The CDR3 DNA reads TGTGCCAGCAGCCTTTCACTAGCGGGACTCACAGATACGCAGTATTTT. As protein: CASSLSLAGLTDTQYF.

This clone was found a few times. This chain uses TRBV11-1 with TRBJ2-7; TRBD2 agrees at 11 bases. Germline V gene sequence: CDR1 SGHAT, CDR2 FQDESV (reference sequence). This CDR3 contains 16 residues. The J segment lost 7 bases and the V segment lost 5 bases, leaving 13 bases of the junction unmatched. CDR3 residues: CASSSTLAGVTDEQYF. In DNA form, the CDR3 reads TGTGCCAGCAGCAGCACACTAGCGGGAGTGACGGATGAGCAGTACTTC.

The gene calls are TRBV29-1 and TRBJ1-1, with 10 bases aligning to TRBD1. This CDR3 has 13 residues. The V gene end was trimmed by 6 bases and the J gene end by 2 bases; junction bases not matched to a gene: 3. Looked up from germline, CDR1 is SQVTM and CDR2 is ANQGSEA. The CDR3 nucleotides read TGCAGCGTGGGGGACAGGGGAAACACTGAAGCTTTCTTT. Translated: CSVGDRGNTEAFF.

The CDR3 reads CASSASGLPGADTQYF. The CDR3 nucleotides are TGTGCCAGCAGCGCCTCGGGACTACCAGGGGCAGATACGCAGTATTTT. V and J are TRBV9 and TRBJ2-3, with D possibly being TRBD2 (7 bases). The CDR3 spans 16 residues. Trimming shortened V by 3 bases and J by 4 bases, and 18 bases separated the two germline ends. In germline, CDR1 is SGDLS, CDR2 YYNGEE.

The chain combines TRBV6-5 with TRBJ2-2; 9 bases match TRBD2. The junction had 7 bases not matched to a gene; V was cut back by 7 bases and J by 4 bases. The germline CDR1 and CDR2 sequences are MNHEY and SVGAGI. CDR3 length: 15 amino acids. The CDR3 nucleotides are TGTGCCAGCATATCCCTAGCGGGGTCCACCGGGGAGCTGTTTTTT. It is translated as CASISLAGSTGELFF.

This chain connects TRBV12-3 or TRBV12-4 to TRBJ1-1, with D possibly being TRBD1 (5 bases). The CDR3 consists of 12 residues. Trimming stripped 5 bases from V and 6 bases from J, with 10 bases between. In nucleotides, the CDR3 is TGTGCCAGCAGTCCGGACATCGCTGAAGCTTTCTTT. As protein: CASSPDIAEAFF.

A few counts support this clone. This chain uses TRBV19 with TRBJ2-7, with D uncertain. The CDR3 sequence is 13 residues long. The germline V gene encodes CDR1 LNHDA and CDR2 SQIVND (reference sequence). The germline V and J ends were trimmed by 7 bases and 0 bases, with 10 bases remaining between them. The CDR3 loop is CASNGRNSYEQYF. In DNA form, the CDR3 reads TGTGCCAGTAACGGCCGGAACTCCTACGAGCAGTACTTC. Full variable domain (outside the CDR3, taken from reference TRBV19 and TRBJ2-7): DGGITQSPKYLFRKEGQNVTLSCEQNLNHDAMYWYRQDPGQGLRLIYYSQIVNDFQKGDIAEGYSVSREKKESFPLTVTSAQKNPTAFYLCASNGRNSYEQYFGPGTRLTVT.

The chain uses TRBV28 and TRBJ1-4; possibly TRBD1 for D (5 bases). From germline, CDR1 is MDHEN and CDR2 SYDVKM. V was cut by 5 bases and J by 5 bases, with 15 bases left in between. The CDR3 is 15 residues long. Here the CDR3 reads CASSPQGHLNEKLFF. CDR3 in DNA: TGTGCCAGCAGTCCGCAGGGTCACCTAAATGAAAAACTGTTTTTT.

The chain combines TRBV28 with TRBJ2-2; 12 bases are shared with TRBD1. Germline values: CDR1 MDHEN, CDR2 SYDVKM. This CDR3 is 15 amino acids long. With V trimmed by 5 bases and J by 7 bases, 5 bases remained unmatched. DNA of the CDR3: TGTGCCAGCAGTCGGGACAGGGGGCCAATCGGGGAGCTGTTTTTT. It translates to CASSRDRGPIGELFF.

The chain is built from TRBV5-1 and TRBJ2-5; D is perhaps TRBD1 (6 bases). Germline V lookup: CDR1 SGHRS, CDR2 YFSETQ. The CDR3 is 14 amino acids. Deletions cut 2 bases from V and 5 bases from J, with 13 bases between. The CDR3: CASSFPSRGETQYF. The CDR3 DNA reads TGCGCCAGCAGCTTCCCATCCAGGGGTGAGACCCAGTACTTC.

The chain couples TRBV7-9 to TRBJ1-5, with D perhaps matching TRBD1 (6 bases). This CDR3 has 13 amino acids. The germline V gene encodes CDR1 SEHNR and CDR2 FQNEAQ (reference sequence). The V and J ends lost 8 bases and 3 bases respectively, with 11 bases between them. The DNA of the CDR3 is TGTGCCAGCTGGGCAGGGGACAATCAGCCCCAGCATTTT. It translates to CASWAGDNQPQHF.

This clone was found once. J is TRBJ1-1 and V is TRBV2; D remains unclear. The ends were cut back, 7 bases at V and 0 bases at J, with 15 bases in the middle. CDR1 and CDR2 (germline): SNHLY, FYNNEI. The CDR3 totals 15 residues. The CDR3 is CASMGRSIVNTEAFF. The DNA for the CDR3 is TGTGCCAGCATGGGCCGAAGCATTGTGAACACTGAAGCTTTCTTT.

This chain joins TRBV13 and TRBJ2-2; 9 bases align to TRBD2. Germline CDR1 is PRHDT and CDR2 is FYEKMQ (reference sequence). The J segment lost 1 base and the V segment lost 0 bases, leaving 3 bases of the junction unmatched. The CDR3 has 17 residues. The CDR3 DNA reads TGTGCCAGCAGCTTAGGTCTAGCGGGGTGGAACACCGGGGAGCTGTTTTTT. Translation gives CASSLGLAGWNTGELFF.

The rearrangement links TRBV10-3 to TRBJ2-5, with TRBD2 matching over 7 bases. The CDR3 loop spans 13 amino acids. CDR1 is ENHRY and CDR2 is SYGVKD in the germline V gene. V lost 4 bases and J lost 7; bases outside the gene matches: 6. The CDR3 bases are TGTGCCATCAGTGCAGGGAGGGAAGGGACCCAGTACTTC. This codes for CAISAGREGTQYF.

V and J are TRBV7-8 and TRBJ1-3; D unresolved. Germline V gene sequence: CDR1 SGHVS, CDR2 FQNEAQ. Trimming left V 4 bases short and J 0 bases short, with 13 bases between. The CDR3 has 16 residues. The CDR3: CASSSIDLNSGNTIYF. The CDR3 region has the DNA TGTGCCAGCAGCTCAATAGATCTTAACTCTGGAAACACCATATATTTT.

This chain uses TRBV11-2 with TRBJ2-7, with 7 bases identical to TRBD2. The CDR3 is 15 amino acids. Trimming took 5 bases from V and 4 from J; bases not matched to a gene: 11. Germline CDR1 and CDR2: SGHAT and FQNNGV. The CDR3 loop is CASSPSMGGMYEQYF. DNA of the CDR3: TGTGCCAGCAGCCCGTCCATGGGGGGGATGTACGAGCAGTACTTC.